Below are 14 T cell receptor beta chains sequenced from a single sample in a study of T cell changes during pregnancy in multiple sclerosis. Clones were read by immunoSEQ multiplex PCR, and TCRdb kept only the in-frame ones, dropping some. This repertoire shows tens of thousands of clones, 80% to 95% found once; its top ten account for about 0.4%. This material consisted of CD4+ T cells from peripheral blood mononuclear cells, taken before pregnancy. The receptors were gathered from a female donor with multiple sclerosis, enrolled in a pregnancy study.

The V and J genes are TRBV27 and TRBJ2-3; weak D call: TRBD2 (6 bases). The CDR3 covers 15 residues. Looked up from germline, CDR1 is MNHEY and CDR2 is SMNVEV (reference sequence). With 2 bases removed from V and 5 bases from J, the gap between germline ends came to 14 bases. CDR3 sequence: CASSLGRGDRDTQYF. Written as DNA, the CDR3 is TGTGCCAGCAGTTTAGGTCGCGGGGATAGAGATACGCAGTATTTT.

The V gene is TRBV6-6, the J gene TRBJ1-5; a possible D gene is TRBD1 (5 bases). Trimming shortened V by 0 bases and J by 4 bases, and 7 bases separated the two germline ends. The length of the CDR3 is 14 residues. CDR1 is MNHNY, CDR2 SVGAGI, per germline (reference sequence). The CDR3 DNA is TGTGCCAGCAGTTACTCACAGGAGAATCAGCCCCAGCATTTT. The encoded protein is CASSYSQENQPQHF.

The chain is built from TRBV27 and TRBJ2-6; the D is unclear. This CDR3 is built from 14 residues. From germline, CDR1 is MNHEY and CDR2 SMNVEV (reference sequence). Trimming removed 4 bases from V and 1 base from J, with 5 bases in between. The chain's CDR3 is CASSSVSGANVLTF. DNA for the CDR3: TGTGCCAGCAGTTCGGTTTCTGGGGCCAACGTCCTGACTTTC.

This chain links TRBV5-6 with TRBJ1-2; 9 bases map to TRBD1. Trimming took 4 bases from V and 4 from J; bases not matched to a gene: 5. This CDR3 contains 14 residues. Germline CDR1 reads SGHDT; CDR2 reads YYEEEE. The CDR3 reads CASSPDRGTYGYTF. The CDR3, as DNA: TGTGCCAGCAGCCCGGACAGGGGAACCTATGGCTACACCTTC.

The chain links TRBV30 to TRBJ2-7; D might be TRBD2 (5 bases). This CDR3 is built from 11 residues. From germline, CDR1 is GTSNPN and CDR2 SVGIG (reference sequence). The CDR3 DNA is TGTGCTGGTACTAGTTCCTACGAGCAGTACTTC. Translating it yields CAGTSSYEQYF. The variable domain in full, completed from reference TRBV30 and TRBJ2-7, reads SQTIHQWPATLVQPVGSPLSLECTVEGTSNPNLYWYRQAAGRGLQLLFYSVGIGQISSEVPQNLSASRPQDRQFILSSKKLLLSDSGFYLCAGTSSYEQYFGPGTRLTVT.

This chain uses TRBV5-6 with TRBJ2-7, with TRBD1 identical over 7 bases. The length of the CDR3 is 13 residues. V shed 4 bases and J 3 bases; nucleotides not matched to a gene: 4. CDR1 and CDR2 from the germline V gene are SGHDT and YYEEEE. CDR3 sequence: CASSPTGIYEQYF. The CDR3 DNA follows: TGTGCCAGCAGCCCGACAGGGATCTACGAGCAGTACTTC.

This sequence joins TRBV2 and TRBJ1-4; D perhaps matches TRBD1 (6 bases). V lost 0 bases and J 4 bases, leaving 9 bases between the germline ends. CDR3 length: 15 amino acids. Looked up from germline, CDR1 is SNHLY and CDR2 is FYNNEI. CDR3 protein: CASSEATGRNEKLFF. The CDR3 coding sequence is TGTGCCAGCAGTGAAGCGACAGGCCGTAATGAAAAACTGTTTTTT. The whole variable domain, remainder taken from reference TRBV2 and TRBJ1-4, is EPEVTQTPSHQVTQMGQEVILRCVPISNHLYFYWYRQILGQKVEFLVSFYNNEISEKSEIFDDQFSVERPDGSNFTLKIRSTKLEDSAMYFCASSEATGRNEKLFFGSGTQLSVL.

This clone was seen a handful of times. The rearrangement uses TRBV30 and TRBJ1-3; D gene unclear. Trimming took off 5 bases at V and 0 bases at J, with 2 bases between the two ends. Germline CDR1 and CDR2: GTSNPN and SVGIG (reference sequence). The CDR3 is made up of 11 amino acids. The CDR3 region has the DNA TGTGCCTGGTACTCTGGAAACACCATATATTTT. Protein product: CAWYSGNTIYF.

This chain joins TRBV5-1 and TRBJ2-7; D might be TRBD2 (6 bases). CDR3 length equals 14 residues. V was trimmed by 0 bases and J by 3 bases, leaving 10 bases between them. Germline V lookup: CDR1 SGHRS, CDR2 YFSETQ. The CDR3 is CASSLGGLLYEQYF. Here the CDR3 DNA reads TGCGCCAGCAGCTTGGGCGGACTACTCTACGAGCAGTACTTC.

The genes are TRBV9 and TRBJ1-2, with D possibly TRBD1 on 6 matching bases. From germline, CDR1 is SGDLS and CDR2 YYNGEE. The CDR3 extends over 15 amino acids. V lost 3 bases and J lost 5, with 17 bases in between. CDR3 residues: CASSARPGQQYGYTF. The CDR3 DNA reads TGTGCCAGCAGCGCTCGCCCAGGACAGCAATATGGCTACACCTTC. Combining the CDR3 with reference TRBV9 and TRBJ1-2 gives the whole variable domain DSGVTQTPKHLITATGQRVTLRCSPRSGDLSVYWYQQSLDQGLQFLIQYYNGEERAKGNILERFSAQQFPDLHSELNLSSLELGDSALYFCASSARPGQQYGYTFGSGTRLTVV.

The rearrangement links TRBV5-1 to TRBJ1-2; 8 bases match TRBD1. The germline CDR1 and CDR2 sequences are SGHRS and YFSETQ. The V gene end was trimmed by 0 bases and the J gene end by 6 bases; junction bases not matched to a gene: 10. CDR3 length equals 16 residues. In DNA, the CDR3 is TGCGCCAGCAGCTTGGGGCTGGCAGGGGGCTTTAATGGCTACACCTTC. Protein: CASSLGLAGGFNGYTF. The entire variable domain, with the rest obtained from reference TRBV5-1 and TRBJ1-2, is as follows: KAGVTQTPRYLIKTRGQQVTLSCSPISGHRSVSWYQQTPGQGLQFLFEYFSETQRNKGNFPGRFSGRQFSNSRSEMNVSTLELGDSALYLCASSLGLAGGFNGYTFGSGTRLTVV.

This clone was seen once. The chain is built from TRBV15 and TRBJ2-7, with 8 bases identical to TRBD1. This CDR3 region has 15 residues. The germline V gene encodes CDR1 LNHNV and CDR2 YYDKDF (reference sequence). Unmatched junction bases numbered 2, after V lost 1 base and J lost 0 bases. CDR3 protein: CATSRGTGNSYEQYF. The CDR3 DNA is TGTGCCACCAGCAGAGGGACAGGGAACTCCTACGAGCAGTACTTC.

The rearrangement links TRBV5-1 to TRBJ1-3; 11 nucleotides agree with TRBD1. Looked up from germline, CDR1 is SGHRS and CDR2 is YFSETQ. The V and J ends lost 5 bases and 0 bases, in that order; junction bases with no gene match: 7. CDR3 size: 17 residues. CDR3 sequence reads: CASRKGQGANSGNTIYF. The DNA of the CDR3 is TGCGCCAGCAGAAAAGGACAGGGGGCGAACTCTGGAAACACCATATATTTT.

The chain employs TRBV6-5 and TRBJ1-2; 9 bases fit TRBD1. From germline, CDR1 is MNHEY and CDR2 SVGAGI. V shed 4 bases, J shed 3 bases, and the junction held 9 bases outside the gene matches. There are 16 residues in the CDR3. Written as DNA, the CDR3 is TGTGCCAGCAGTTTCCTCGGGACAGGGCGCCACTATGGCTACACCTTC. It yields the protein CASSFLGTGRHYGYTF.